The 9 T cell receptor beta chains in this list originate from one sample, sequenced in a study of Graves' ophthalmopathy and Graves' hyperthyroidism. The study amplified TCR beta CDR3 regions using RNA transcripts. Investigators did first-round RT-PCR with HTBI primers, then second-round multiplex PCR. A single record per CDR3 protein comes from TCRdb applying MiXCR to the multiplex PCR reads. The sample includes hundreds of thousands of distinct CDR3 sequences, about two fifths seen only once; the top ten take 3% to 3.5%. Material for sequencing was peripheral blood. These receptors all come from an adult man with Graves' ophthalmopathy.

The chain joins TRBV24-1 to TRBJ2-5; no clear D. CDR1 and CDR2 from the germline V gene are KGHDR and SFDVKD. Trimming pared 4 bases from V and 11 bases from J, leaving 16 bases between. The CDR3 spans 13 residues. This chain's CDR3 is CATSDLTTDTQYF. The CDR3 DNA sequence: TGTGCCACCAGTGACCTGACCACAGATACGCAGTACTTC.

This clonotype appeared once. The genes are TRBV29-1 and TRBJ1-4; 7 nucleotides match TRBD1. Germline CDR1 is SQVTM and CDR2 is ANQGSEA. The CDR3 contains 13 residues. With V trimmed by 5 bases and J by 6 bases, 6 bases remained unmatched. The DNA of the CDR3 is TGCAGCGTTAGGACAGGAGTGGATGAAAAACTGTTTTTT. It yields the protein CSVRTGVDEKLFF.

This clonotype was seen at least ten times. CDR3 in DNA: TGTGCCAGCAGTTCCCTCGTGTTAGCGGGAACCTACGAGCAGTACTTC. Its protein is CASSSLVLAGTYEQYF. The gene calls are TRBV6-5 and TRBJ2-7; 8 positions agree with TRBD2. The CDR3 is 16 residues long. V was pared by 4 bases and J by 2 bases, with 10 bases of the junction left unmatched. Germline CDR1 reads MNHEY; CDR2 reads SVGAGI.

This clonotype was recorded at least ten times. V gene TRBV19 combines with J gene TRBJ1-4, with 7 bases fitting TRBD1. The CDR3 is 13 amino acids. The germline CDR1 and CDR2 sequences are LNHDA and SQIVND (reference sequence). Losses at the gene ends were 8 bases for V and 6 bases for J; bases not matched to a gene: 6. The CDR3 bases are TGTGCCAGTGATACAGGGGAGGATGAAAAACTGTTTTTT. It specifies CASDTGEDEKLFF.

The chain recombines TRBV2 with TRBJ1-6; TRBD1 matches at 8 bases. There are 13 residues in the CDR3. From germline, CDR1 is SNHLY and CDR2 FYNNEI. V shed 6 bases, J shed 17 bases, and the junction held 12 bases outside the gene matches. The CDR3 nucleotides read TGTGCCAGCAGAGTCCGCACCGGGACAGGCATCCACTTT. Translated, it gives CASRVRTGTGIHF.

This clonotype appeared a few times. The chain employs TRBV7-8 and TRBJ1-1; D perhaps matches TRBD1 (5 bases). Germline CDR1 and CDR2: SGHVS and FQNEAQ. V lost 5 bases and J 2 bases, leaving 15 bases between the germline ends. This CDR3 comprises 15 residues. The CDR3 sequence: CASSRPGTDNTEAFF. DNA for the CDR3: TGTGCCAGCAGCCGCCCCGGGACGGATAACACTGAAGCTTTCTTT.

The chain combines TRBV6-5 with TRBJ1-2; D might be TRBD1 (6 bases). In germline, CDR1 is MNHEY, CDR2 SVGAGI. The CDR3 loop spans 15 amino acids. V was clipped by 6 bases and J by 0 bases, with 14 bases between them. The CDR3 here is CASRTSGTPNYGYTF. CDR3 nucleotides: TGTGCCAGCAGGACCTCCGGGACACCTAACTATGGCTACACCTTC.

CDR3 sequence reads: CSYSKGEQYF. CDR3 sequence (DNA): TGCAGTTACTCAAAGGGCGAGCAGTACTTC. The chain combines TRBV20-1 with TRBJ2-7; D not certain. The CDR3 is 10 residues long. CDR1 and CDR2 (germline): DFQATT, SNEGSKA (reference sequence). Between the trimmed V and J ends, which lost 8 bases and 6 bases, there was a span of 11 bases.

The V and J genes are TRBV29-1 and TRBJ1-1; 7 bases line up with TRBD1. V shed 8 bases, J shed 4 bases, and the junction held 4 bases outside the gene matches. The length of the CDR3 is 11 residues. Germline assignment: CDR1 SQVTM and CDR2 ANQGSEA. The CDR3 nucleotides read TGCAGCCAAGCAGGGGGCACTGAAGCTTTCTTT. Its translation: CSQAGGTEAFF.